This T cell receptor (beta chain) was documented in a study of shared clonotypes between healthy human individuals. The V and J ends lost 1 base and 2 bases respectively, with 16 bases between them. The CDR3 has 17 amino acids. Germline V gene lookup returns CDR1 SGHNT and CDR2 YENEEA. Repertoires were generated with immunoSEQ multiplex PCR, while TCRdb's copy carries only in-frame clones and drops some. The table lists some 530,000 clones, about 78% of them singletons. This receptor was identified in a woman aged 35 to 49 in good health. Some clones in this sample may be carry-over from other donors' samples. Sequenced: PBMCs. The chain links TRBV11-3 to TRBJ2-3; maybe TRBD2 (5 bases). CDR3 sequence reads: CASSLGGWQEDTDTQYF. CDR3 DNA: TGTGCCAGCAGCTTAGGAGGCTGGCAGGAGGACACAGATACGCAGTATTTT.